The rows below give T cell receptor beta chains drawn from one sample of a study of blood T cell repertoires in COVID-19. The repertoire was sequenced with immunoSEQ multiplex PCR; TCRdb's copy has only in-frame clones and lacks some. The data show fewer than 90,000 clones, about 86% seen once. Sequencing was performed on peripheral blood. Receptor source: an elderly man in a cohort sampled during active COVID-19. CDR3s include the opening cysteine and the closing phenylalanine or tryptophan. A D gene is named only where the DNA matches it firmly. Size values are once, few and many counts, or a class for expanded clones, and some rows have none.

V: TRBV6-1
size: once
J: TRBJ1-3
D: .
length: 15
CDR3: CASSETLPSRNTIYF
DNA: TGTGCCAGCAGTGAAACGCTTCCGAGTAGAAACACCATATATTTT

V: TRBV11-2
size: .
J: TRBJ2-1
D: TRBD2
length: 15
CDR3: CASSPRTSDYNEQFF
DNA: TGTGCCAGCAGCCCTCGGACTAGCGATTACAATGAGCAGTTCTTC

V: TRBV6-1
size: .
J: TRBJ1-2
D: .
length: 16
CDR3: CASSEADRRSDYGYTF
DNA: TGTGCCAGCAGTGAAGCAGACAGGCGATCGGACTATGGCTACACCTTC

V: TRBV6-4
size: .
J: TRBJ2-1
D: .
length: 16
CDR3: CASSDGGGFSYNEQFF
DNA: TGTGCCAGCAGTGACGGTGGGGGGTTTTCCTACAATGAGCAGTTCTTC

V: TRBV12-3/TRBV12-4
size: .
J: TRBJ2-3
D: .
length: 12
CDR3: CASSVITDTQYF
DNA: TGTGCCAGCAGTGTAATCACAGATACGCAGTATTTT

V: TRBV5-1
size: .
J: TRBJ2-5
D: .
length: 14
CDR3: CASSSSGAAETQYF
DNA: TGCGCCAGCAGTTCCTCAGGGGCGGCAGAGACCCAGTACTTC

V: TRBV6-5
size: few
J: TRBJ2-5
D: TRBD2
length: 16
CDR3: CASSSTGGGPQETQYF
DNA: TGTGCCAGCAGTTCGACTGGCGGGGGGCCCCAAGAGACCCAGTACTTC

V: TRBV5-4
size: .
J: TRBJ2-1
D: TRBD1
length: 14
CDR3: CASLGGQGANEQFF
DNA: TGTGCCAGCCTGGGGGGACAGGGGGCAAATGAGCAGTTCTTC

V: TRBV10-3
size: .
J: TRBJ1-6
D: TRBD1
length: 14
CDR3: CAIRPGQPFSPLHF
DNA: TGTGCCATCAGGCCGGGACAGCCCTTTTCACCCCTCCACTTT

V: TRBV3-1/TRBV3-2
size: .
J: TRBJ1-4
D: .
length: 15
CDR3: CASSQGLGDNEKLFF
DNA: TGTGCCAGCAGCCAAGGCTTGGGAGATAATGAAAAACTGTTTTTT

V: TRBV7-2
size: .
J: TRBJ2-4
D: .
length: 16
CDR3: CASSLTGILAKNIQYF
DNA: TGTGCCAGCAGCTTAACGGGGATCTTAGCCAAAAACATTCAGTACTTC

V: TRBV7-9
size: once
J: TRBJ1-4
D: .
length: 16
CDR3: CASIGGLQATNEKLFF
DNA: TGTGCCAGCATCGGTGGACTACAGGCAACTAATGAAAAACTGTTTTTT

V: TRBV19
size: .
J: TRBJ2-3
D: TRBD2
length: 14
CDR3: CASSYGGNTDTQYF
DNA: TGTGCCAGTAGTTACGGGGGGAACACAGATACGCAGTATTTT

V: TRBV5-1
size: .
J: TRBJ2-2
D: TRBD1
length: 14
CDR3: CASGDSDYTGELFF
DNA: TGCGCCAGCGGGGACAGTGATTACACCGGGGAGCTGTTTTTT

V: TRBV28
size: .
J: TRBJ2-6
D: TRBD1
length: 17
CDR3: CASKKGQGHSGANVLTF
DNA: TGTGCCAGCAAGAAGGGACAGGGACACTCTGGGGCCAACGTCCTGACTTTC

V: TRBV10-3
size: .
J: TRBJ2-3
D: .
length: 14
CDR3: CAISERDDWDTQYF
DNA: TGTGCCATCAGTGAACGAGACGACTGGGATACGCAGTATTTT

V: TRBV4-3
size: .
J: TRBJ2-2
D: .
length: 15
CDR3: CASSREVSNTGELFF
DNA: TGCGCCAGCAGCCGGGAGGTATCGAACACCGGGGAGCTGTTTTTT

V: TRBV16
size: .
J: TRBJ1-1
D: .
length: 12
CDR3: CASSQSGGEAFF
DNA: TGTGCCAGCAGCCAATCCGGAGGGGAAGCTTTCTTT

V: TRBV7-9
size: .
J: TRBJ1-6
D: TRBD1
length: 15
CDR3: CASGGDSSYNSPLHF
DNA: TGTGCCAGCGGAGGGGACAGCTCCTATAATTCACCCCTCCACTTT

V: TRBV2
size: .
J: TRBJ1-4
D: .
length: 13
CDR3: CASRSGPSEKLFF
DNA: TGTGCCAGCAGGAGCGGGCCCAGTGAAAAACTGTTTTTT

V: TRBV24-1
size: .
J: TRBJ2-1
D: TRBD2
length: 15
CDR3: CATSEGGGHYNEQFF
DNA: TGTGCCACCAGTGAAGGCGGGGGGCACTACAATGAGCAGTTCTTC

V: TRBV28
size: .
J: TRBJ1-1
D: .
length: 13
CDR3: CASSSSSGAEAFF
DNA: TGTGCCAGCAGTTCCTCATCGGGGGCTGAAGCTTTCTTT

V: TRBV19
size: few
J: TRBJ1-5
D: TRBD1
length: 14
CDR3: CASSALTGFQPQHF
DNA: TGTGCCAGTAGTGCCTTGACAGGGTTTCAGCCCCAGCATTTT

V: TRBV6-5
size: .
J: TRBJ1-3
D: TRBD1
length: 15
CDR3: CASKVTGGTGNTIYF
DNA: TGTGCCAGCAAGGTCACAGGGGGAACTGGAAACACCATATATTTT

V: TRBV2
size: .
J: TRBJ2-5
D: .
length: 14
CDR3: CASSVWGDQETQYF
DNA: TGTGCCAGCAGTGTTTGGGGGGACCAAGAGACCCAGTACTTC

V: TRBV11-3
size: .
J: TRBJ1-2
D: TRBD1
length: 13
CDR3: CASSKGQGHDYTF
DNA: TGTGCCAGCAGCAAAGGACAGGGGCACGACTACACCTTC

V: TRBV18
size: .
J: TRBJ1-2
D: .
length: 14
CDR3: CASSPPAGARGYTF
DNA: TGTGCCAGCTCACCACCAGCAGGGGCTCGGGGCTACACCTTC

V: TRBV9
size: .
J: TRBJ1-5
D: TRBD1
length: 15
CDR3: CASSLTGGSGQPQHF
DNA: TGTGCCAGCAGCCTGACAGGGGGCTCGGGTCAGCCCCAGCATTTT